These T cell receptor beta chains were read from a single sample in a study of regulatory T cells in long-lasting Graves disease. One entry per CDR3 protein, called by TCRdb with MiXCR from the multiplex PCR reads. Of about 430,000 distinct CDR3 sequences detected, roughly a fifth appear once; the ten largest clones hold about 13%. Here the sequenced sample was peripheral blood mononuclear cells (PBMCs), taken when the disease was refractory, from a patient treated with antithyroid drugs. These TCRs come from a female donor with Graves disease. The CDR3 runs from the conserved cysteine through the conserved F or W. The order of the fields is D gene, clone size, CDR3 length, J gene, V gene, CDR3 DNA, CDR3 protein. The D gene is left open where the match is weak. Only part of the rows carry a size: once, few, many, or a class if the clone is expanded.

d_gene: .
abundance: few
len: 15
j_gene: TRBJ1-3
v_gene: TRBV28
CDR3nt: TGTGCCAGCAGTCCGGGGGGAGGATCGGGAAACACCATATATTTT
CDR3aa: CASSPGGGSGNTIYF

d_gene: TRBD1
abundance: .
len: 14
j_gene: TRBJ2-2
v_gene: TRBV28
CDR3nt: TGTGCCAGCAGCCGGGACAGGGAATCCGGGGAGCTGTTTTTT
CDR3aa: CASSRDRESGELFF

d_gene: .
abundance: few
len: 15
j_gene: TRBJ1-4
v_gene: TRBV15
CDR3nt: TGTGCCACCAGCAGCACCGGGACTTTCTTTGAAAAACTGTTTTTT
CDR3aa: CATSSTGTFFEKLFF

d_gene: .
abundance: .
len: 15
j_gene: TRBJ1-1
v_gene: TRBV18
CDR3nt: TGTGCCAGCTCACCAAGGGTACCCGGGGAGACTGAAGCTTTCTTT
CDR3aa: CASSPRVPGETEAFF

d_gene: .
abundance: few
len: 13
j_gene: TRBJ2-7
v_gene: TRBV5-1
CDR3nt: TGCGCCAGCAGCTTATCGGATCCCTACGAGCAGTACTTC
CDR3aa: CASSLSDPYEQYF

d_gene: TRBD1
abundance: many
len: 13
j_gene: TRBJ1-2
v_gene: TRBV10-3
CDR3nt: TGTGCCATCACCGCGACAGGGACCAATGGCTACACCTTC
CDR3aa: CAITATGTNGYTF

d_gene: TRBD1
abundance: .
len: 16
j_gene: TRBJ2-3
v_gene: TRBV2
CDR3nt: TGTGCCAGCAGTGATTATGGGACAGGGCTCGGAGATACGCAGTATTTT
CDR3aa: CASSDYGTGLGDTQYF

d_gene: TRBD2
abundance: .
len: 14
j_gene: TRBJ2-1
v_gene: TRBV27
CDR3nt: TGTGCCAGCAGTTTAGCGGGAGTAGGCTATGAGCAGTTCTTC
CDR3aa: CASSLAGVGYEQFF

d_gene: .
abundance: many
len: 14
j_gene: TRBJ1-2
v_gene: TRBV7-9
CDR3nt: TGTGCCAGCAGGGGCAGCTCTCTTAACTATGGCTACACCTTC
CDR3aa: CASRGSSLNYGYTF

d_gene: .
abundance: many
len: 14
j_gene: TRBJ2-5
v_gene: TRBV2
CDR3nt: TGTGCCAGCAGTGAATGGGACCGAGGAGGGACCCAGTACTTC
CDR3aa: CASSEWDRGGTQYF

d_gene: .
abundance: .
len: 12
j_gene: TRBJ2-7
v_gene: TRBV6-1
CDR3nt: TGTGCCAGCAGTGACTGGCACTACGAGCAGTACTTC
CDR3aa: CASSDWHYEQYF

d_gene: TRBD1
abundance: few
len: 14
j_gene: TRBJ1-2
v_gene: TRBV29-1
CDR3nt: TGCAGCGTTGGAGACAGGGGGCCTTCGTATGGCTACACCTTC
CDR3aa: CSVGDRGPSYGYTF

d_gene: TRBD1
abundance: many
len: 16
j_gene: TRBJ2-5
v_gene: TRBV2
CDR3nt: TGTGCCAGCAGTTTAAAATCCGGACAGGGCGAAGAGACCCAGTACTTC
CDR3aa: CASSLKSGQGEETQYF

d_gene: .
abundance: many
len: 13
j_gene: TRBJ2-7
v_gene: TRBV2
CDR3nt: TGTGCCAGCAGTGACAGGGGGAGGCACGAGCAGTACTTC
CDR3aa: CASSDRGRHEQYF

d_gene: TRBD2
abundance: few
len: 15
j_gene: TRBJ2-7
v_gene: TRBV3-1
CDR3nt: TGTGCCAGCAGCCCCAGCGGGAGGCAGACCTACGAGCAGTACTTC
CDR3aa: CASSPSGRQTYEQYF

d_gene: .
abundance: few
len: 14
j_gene: TRBJ1-5
v_gene: TRBV15
CDR3nt: TGTGCCACCAGCAGAGGGACAGACAATCAGCCCCAGCATTTT
CDR3aa: CATSRGTDNQPQHF

d_gene: .
abundance: .
len: 14
j_gene: TRBJ1-5
v_gene: TRBV2
CDR3nt: TGTGCCAGCAGTGACAGGGCCGGCAATCAGCCCCAGCATTTT
CDR3aa: CASSDRAGNQPQHF

d_gene: .
abundance: .
len: 13
j_gene: TRBJ1-1
v_gene: TRBV10-3
CDR3nt: TGTGCCATCAGTGGGCGGGGGAACACTGAAGCTTTCTTT
CDR3aa: CAISGRGNTEAFF

d_gene: TRBD1
abundance: many
len: 14
j_gene: TRBJ1-2
v_gene: TRBV6-1
CDR3nt: TGTGCCAGCAGGGATTCCGGGACAGCCTATGGCTACACCTTC
CDR3aa: CASRDSGTAYGYTF

d_gene: TRBD2
abundance: .
len: 15
j_gene: TRBJ2-7
v_gene: TRBV3-1
CDR3nt: TGTGCCAGCAGCCCGATAGCGGGAGGCTTCAACGAGCAGTACTTC
CDR3aa: CASSPIAGGFNEQYF

d_gene: .
abundance: many
len: 13
j_gene: TRBJ1-2
v_gene: TRBV28
CDR3nt: TGTGCCAGCAGTTTATCAGATCGTGGGGGCTACACCTTC
CDR3aa: CASSLSDRGGYTF

d_gene: TRBD1
abundance: many
len: 16
j_gene: TRBJ2-2
v_gene: TRBV6-9
CDR3nt: TGTGCCAGCAGTTACTCCGGACAGGCTTACACCGGGGAGCTGTTTTTT
CDR3aa: CASSYSGQAYTGELFF

d_gene: .
abundance: many
len: 16
j_gene: TRBJ1-2
v_gene: TRBV2
CDR3nt: TGTGCCAGCAGTGAAGCGGCGGTATCGGTACGCTATGGCTACACCTTC
CDR3aa: CASSEAAVSVRYGYTF

d_gene: .
abundance: many
len: 12
j_gene: TRBJ2-5
v_gene: TRBV5-6
CDR3nt: TGTGCCAGCAGCTTTATTCAGGAGACCCAGTACTTC
CDR3aa: CASSFIQETQYF

d_gene: .
abundance: many
len: 12
j_gene: TRBJ2-7
v_gene: TRBV2
CDR3nt: TGTGCCAGCAGTGAAGCGGGCTCCGAGCAGTACTTC
CDR3aa: CASSEAGSEQYF

d_gene: .
abundance: many
len: 15
j_gene: TRBJ1-2
v_gene: TRBV30
CDR3nt: TGTGCCTGGAGTGAGCGCCTCGCCGGAGAAAATGGCTACACCTTC
CDR3aa: CAWSERLAGENGYTF

d_gene: .
abundance: many
len: 13
j_gene: TRBJ1-5
v_gene: TRBV6-1
CDR3nt: TGTGCCAGCAGCCCTCTGGGCAATCAGCCCCAGCATTTT
CDR3aa: CASSPLGNQPQHF

d_gene: .
abundance: .
len: 15
j_gene: TRBJ1-5
v_gene: TRBV3-1
CDR3nt: TGTGCCAGCAGTCAGGGCGTCAATACCAATCAGCCCCAGCATTTT
CDR3aa: CASSQGVNTNQPQHF